The 21 T cell receptor beta chains in this list originate from one sample, sequenced in a study of control samples from healthy donors and cancer patients. Repertoires were generated with immunoSEQ multiplex PCR, while TCRdb's copy carries only in-frame clones and drops some. Of about 150,000 clones detected, 93% appear once; the ten largest clones hold roughly 5.5%. What was sequenced was blood. Every receptor here comes from a man between 18 and 35 years old in good health.

This chain joins TRBV27 and TRBJ1-1, with D perhaps matching TRBD1 (5 bases). The V end was cut by 6 bases, the J end by 11 bases, with 19 bases between. The CDR3 loop spans 13 amino acids. Germline lookup yields CDR1 MNHEY and CDR2 SMNVEV (reference sequence). CDR3 coding DNA: TGTGCCAGCAGCCCTGAAGGGACCGTTGGGGCTTTCTTT. Its translation is CASSPEGTVGAFF.

The rearrangement links TRBV7-9 to TRBJ1-1; no clear D. V lost 3 bases, J lost 0 bases, and 8 bases lay in between. Looked up from germline, CDR1 is SEHNR and CDR2 is FQNEAQ (reference sequence). The CDR3 sequence is 14 residues long. CDR3 DNA: TGTGCCAGCAGCTTGTTTGGCCTGAACACTGAAGCTTTCTTT. This codes for CASSLFGLNTEAFF.

This rearrangement joins TRBV9 to TRBJ2-6; 9 bases are a match to TRBD1. The CDR3 is 19 residues long. Trimming removed 3 bases from V and 2 bases from J; junction bases left unmatched: 12. Germline V gene sequence: CDR1 SGDLS, CDR2 YYNGEE. Written as DNA, the CDR3 is TGTGCCAGCAGCGAGAGGGTGGGACAGGGTCGGACTGGGGCCAACGTCCTGACTTTC. This encodes CASSERVGQGRTGANVLTF.

The chain is built from TRBV28 and TRBJ2-7; no clear D. This CDR3 has 11 residues. The germline gives CDR1 MDHEN, CDR2 SYDVKM. V was cut by 8 bases and J by 2 bases, with 7 bases left in between. This CDR3 is CASAVAYEQYF. The CDR3 coding sequence is TGTGCCAGCGCGGTTGCCTACGAGCAGTACTTC.

The chain is built from TRBV11-1 and TRBJ1-6; D is unclear. The V end was cut by 1 base, the J end by 10 bases, with 8 bases between. The V gene's germline CDR1 is SGHAT and CDR2 FQDESV (reference sequence). CDR3 size: 13 residues. The CDR3 region has the DNA TGTGCCAGCAGCTTAGAACTTCGGTCACCCCTCCACTTT. This translates into CASSLELRSPLHF.

V usage is TRBV30 and J usage is TRBJ2-2, with a possible D match to TRBD2 (7 bases). V was clipped by 4 bases and J by 6 bases, with 15 bases between them. The CDR3 is 14 amino acids. The germline gives CDR1 GTSNPN, CDR2 SVGIG (reference sequence). The CDR3 reads CAWNRGAWSGELFF. In DNA, the CDR3 is TGTGCCTGGAATCGGGGGGCTTGGTCCGGGGAGCTGTTTTTT.

J is TRBJ1-3 and V is TRBV30; 7 bases agree with TRBD1. V was pared by 7 bases and J by 4 bases, with 10 bases of the junction left unmatched. CDR1 is GTSNPN and CDR2 is SVGIG in the germline V gene (reference sequence). This CDR3 has 14 residues. As DNA, the CDR3 is TGTGCCTCGAGGCCCCGGGACAGAGGAAACACCATATATTTT. It yields the protein CASRPRDRGNTIYF.

This chain joins TRBV12-3 or TRBV12-4 and TRBJ2-1; D uncertain. This CDR3 contains 13 residues. V was cut by 3 bases and J by 10 bases, with 13 bases left in between. In nucleotides, the CDR3 is TGTGCCAGCAGTTTCAGTTCCACCGCGGAGCAGTTCTTC. It is translated as CASSFSSTAEQFF.

The chain recombines TRBV28 with TRBJ2-3; TRBD1 might be the D (6 bases). The CDR3 has 15 residues. Trimming pared 5 bases from V and 3 bases from J, leaving 15 bases between. Germline CDR1 and CDR2: MDHEN and SYDVKM. The CDR3 DNA reads as TGTGCCAGCAGTCCGGACAGTCCCACAACAGATACGCAGTATTTT. The encoded protein is CASSPDSPTTDTQYF.

The chain couples TRBV27 to TRBJ2-7; the D call may be TRBD1 or TRBD2 (5 bases each). Per the germline V gene, CDR1 is MNHEY and CDR2 is SMNVEV (reference sequence). This CDR3 has 15 residues. The V and J ends lost 1 base and 2 bases respectively, with 12 bases between them. Here the CDR3 reads CASSLFGTRPYEQYF. The CDR3, as DNA: TGTGCCAGCAGTTTATTCGGGACCCGACCCTACGAGCAGTACTTC.

The chain recombines TRBV11-1 with TRBJ1-2; no reliable D call. V was clipped by 4 bases and J by 4 bases, with 19 bases between them. The V gene's germline CDR1 is SGHAT and CDR2 FQDESV (reference sequence). The CDR3 is made up of 16 amino acids. This CDR3 is CASSSPRAARAYGYTF. The DNA of the CDR3 is TGTGCCAGCAGCTCCCCCCGGGCAGCTCGCGCCTATGGCTACACCTTC.

The CDR3 loop is CASQNQASTDTQYF. The CDR3 DNA sequence: TGCGCCAGCCAGAACCAAGCTAGCACAGATACGCAGTATTTT. This chain links TRBV5-1 with TRBJ2-3; D is uncertain. The CDR3 covers 14 residues. Trimming took off 7 bases at V and 0 bases at J, with 12 bases between the two ends. Germline V gene lookup returns CDR1 SGHRS and CDR2 YFSETQ.

CDR3 in amino acids: CASSLDSNYNSPLHF. The CDR3 DNA is TGTGCCAGCAGCTTGGATTCCAACTATAATTCACCCCTCCACTTT. The chain couples TRBV5-6 to TRBJ1-6; D is uncertain. The V end was cut by 0 bases, the J end by 3 bases, with 7 bases between. The CDR3 is 15 residues long. Germline V gene data show CDR1 as SGHDT and CDR2 as YYEEEE. The full variable domain, in which reference TRBV5-6 and TRBJ1-6 provide the parts outside the CDR3, is DAGVTQSPTHLIKTRGQQVTLRCSPKSGHDTVSWYQQALGQGPQFIFQYYEEEERQRGNFPDRFSGHQFPNYSSELNVNALLLGDSALYLCASSLDSNYNSPLHFGNGTRLTVT.

The V call is TRBV4-2, the J call TRBJ1-1; D is ambiguous. V was clipped by 2 bases and J by 4 bases, with 14 bases between them. The CDR3 has 15 amino acids. Germline assignment: CDR1 LGHNA and CDR2 YNFKEQ. CDR3 sequence (DNA): TGTGCCAGCAGCCAATGGCGGTTCGGGCGCACTGAAGCTTTCTTT. Amino acids: CASSQWRFGRTEAFF.

This chain uses TRBV5-1 with TRBJ2-2; D might be TRBD2 (5 bases). The germline V and J ends were trimmed by 1 base and 6 bases, with 10 bases remaining between them. Per the germline V gene, CDR1 is SGHRS and CDR2 is YFSETQ. The length of the CDR3 is 14 residues. In DNA form, the CDR3 reads TGCGCCAGCAGCTTGCGGGGAAGGGCCGGGGAGCTGTTTTTT. This encodes CASSLRGRAGELFF.

V is TRBV9 and J is TRBJ2-1; tentative D call: TRBD1 (5 bases). Trimming stripped 5 bases from V and 6 bases from J, with 15 bases between. Germline CDR1 SGDLS, CDR2 YYNGEE. This CDR3 comprises 14 residues. DNA for the CDR3: TGTGCCAGCAGTTTTAGATGGGGCAGCAATGAGCAGTTCTTC. As protein: CASSFRWGSNEQFF.

This clone showed up just a few times. The V gene is TRBV4-3, the J gene TRBJ1-5; D is ambiguous. This CDR3 has 16 amino acids. With 0 bases removed from V and 0 bases from J, the gap between germline ends came to 9 bases. The V gene's germline CDR1 is LGHNA and CDR2 YSLEER. The CDR3, as DNA: TGCGCCAGCAGCCAAGATCTAGGGTATAGCAATCAGCCCCAGCATTTT. Encoded protein: CASSQDLGYSNQPQHF.

The chain uses TRBV29-1 and TRBJ2-7; 8 positions agree with TRBD2. The CDR3 contains 13 residues. Per the germline V gene, CDR1 is SQVTM and CDR2 is ANQGSEA. Germline trimming cut 4 bases from V and 4 bases from J; bases unmatched to any gene: 6. CDR3 loop: CSVATSGPYEQYF. DNA for the CDR3: TGCAGCGTTGCAACTAGCGGTCCTTACGAGCAGTACTTC.

The chain is built from TRBV7-9 and TRBJ2-4; 7 positions match TRBD1. J gave up 3 bases and V 5 bases, and 4 bases lay outside the gene matches. The germline gives CDR1 SEHNR, CDR2 FQNEAQ (reference sequence). The CDR3 covers 14 residues. CDR3 in amino acids: CASSPWDSKNIQYF. The CDR3 region has the DNA TGTGCCAGCAGCCCCTGGGACAGCAAAAACATTCAGTACTTC.

Concerning this clone itself: The conserved closing phenylalanine or tryptophan is absent in this CDR3, likely reflecting a read error. V and J are TRBV28 and TRBJ2-4, with D perhaps TRBD2 (6 bases). The V gene's germline CDR1 is MDHEN and CDR2 SYDVKM. V gave up 5 bases and J gave up 4 bases, with 15 bases separating them. The CDR3 runs to 15 residues. CDR3 DNA sequence: TGTGCCAGCAGTCCTGGAGGGACTGTTAAAAACATTCAGTACCTC. This codes for CASSPGGTVKNIQYL.

The genes are TRBV3-1 (or the pseudogene TRBV3-2) and TRBJ1-1; no reliable D call. Germline loops: CDR1 LGHDT, CDR2 YNNKEL (reference sequence). This CDR3 comprises 16 residues. Trimming cost V 2 bases and J 6 bases, with 19 bases left between them. Here the CDR3 DNA reads TGTGCCAGCAGCCAAAAACCGAGGAAAGCGAAGGCTGAAGCTTTCTTT. Its protein is CASSQKPRKAKAEAFF.